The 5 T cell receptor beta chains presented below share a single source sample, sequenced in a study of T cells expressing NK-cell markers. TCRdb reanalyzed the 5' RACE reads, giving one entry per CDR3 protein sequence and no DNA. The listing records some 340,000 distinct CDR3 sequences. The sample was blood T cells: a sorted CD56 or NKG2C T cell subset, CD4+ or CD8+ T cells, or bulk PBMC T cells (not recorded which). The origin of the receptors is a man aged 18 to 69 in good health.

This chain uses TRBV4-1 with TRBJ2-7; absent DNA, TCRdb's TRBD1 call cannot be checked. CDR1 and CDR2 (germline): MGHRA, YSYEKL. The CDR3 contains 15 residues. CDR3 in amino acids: CASSQEDRSLSEQYF.

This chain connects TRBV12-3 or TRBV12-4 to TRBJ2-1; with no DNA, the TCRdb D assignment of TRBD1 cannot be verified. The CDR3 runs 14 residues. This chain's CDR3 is CASSFNGGGGEQFF.

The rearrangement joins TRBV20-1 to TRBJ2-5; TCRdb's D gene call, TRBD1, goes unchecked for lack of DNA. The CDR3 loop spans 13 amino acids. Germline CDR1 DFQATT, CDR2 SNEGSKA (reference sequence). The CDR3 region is CSATHRVSETQYF.

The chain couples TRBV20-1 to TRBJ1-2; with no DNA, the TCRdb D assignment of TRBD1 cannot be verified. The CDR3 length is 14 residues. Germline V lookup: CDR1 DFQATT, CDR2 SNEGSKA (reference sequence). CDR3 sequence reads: CSASGDSRNYGYTF.

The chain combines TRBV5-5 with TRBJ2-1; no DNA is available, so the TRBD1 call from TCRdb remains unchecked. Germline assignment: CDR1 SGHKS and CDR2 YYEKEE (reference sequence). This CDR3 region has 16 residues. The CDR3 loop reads CASSLVGGADYNEQFF.